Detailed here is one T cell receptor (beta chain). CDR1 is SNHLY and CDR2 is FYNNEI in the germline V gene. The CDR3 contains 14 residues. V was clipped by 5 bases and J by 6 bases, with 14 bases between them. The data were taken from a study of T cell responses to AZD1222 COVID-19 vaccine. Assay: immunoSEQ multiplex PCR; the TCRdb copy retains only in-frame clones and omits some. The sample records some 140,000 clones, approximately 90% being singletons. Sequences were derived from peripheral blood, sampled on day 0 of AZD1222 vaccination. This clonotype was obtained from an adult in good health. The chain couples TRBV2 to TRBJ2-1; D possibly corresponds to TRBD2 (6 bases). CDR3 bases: TGTGCCAGCAGTCCCTCGCGGGGCACCAATGAGCAGTTCTTC. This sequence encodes CASSPSRGTNEQFF.